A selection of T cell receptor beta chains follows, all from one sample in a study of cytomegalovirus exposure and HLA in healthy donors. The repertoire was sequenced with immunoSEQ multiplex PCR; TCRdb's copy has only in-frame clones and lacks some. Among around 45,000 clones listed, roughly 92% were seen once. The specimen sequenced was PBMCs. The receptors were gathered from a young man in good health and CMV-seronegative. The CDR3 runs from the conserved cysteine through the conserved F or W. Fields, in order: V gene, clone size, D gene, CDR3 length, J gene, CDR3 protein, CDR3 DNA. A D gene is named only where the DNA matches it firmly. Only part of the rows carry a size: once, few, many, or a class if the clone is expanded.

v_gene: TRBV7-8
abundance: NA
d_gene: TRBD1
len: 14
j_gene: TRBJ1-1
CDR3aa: CASSLGQGMTEAFF
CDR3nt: TGTGCCAGCAGCTTAGGACAGGGGATGACTGAAGCTTTCTTT

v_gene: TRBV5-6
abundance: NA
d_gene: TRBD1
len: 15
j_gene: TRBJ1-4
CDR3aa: CASSRLDRGREKLFF
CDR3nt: TGTGCCAGCAGCCGATTAGACAGGGGACGGGAAAAACTGTTTTTT

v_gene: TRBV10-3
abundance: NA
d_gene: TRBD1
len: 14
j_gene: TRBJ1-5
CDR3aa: CAISDDRAGQPQHF
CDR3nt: TGTGCCATCAGTGATGACAGGGCCGGTCAGCCCCAGCATTTT

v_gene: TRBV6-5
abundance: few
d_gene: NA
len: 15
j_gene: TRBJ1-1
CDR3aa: CASSLSDRTNTEAFF
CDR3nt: TGTGCCAGCAGCCTTTCCGACAGGACGAACACTGAAGCTTTCTTT

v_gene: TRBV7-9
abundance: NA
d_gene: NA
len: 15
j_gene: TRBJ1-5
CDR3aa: CASSSHRDINQPQHF
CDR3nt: TGTGCCAGCAGCTCCCACCGGGACATCAATCAGCCCCAGCATTTT

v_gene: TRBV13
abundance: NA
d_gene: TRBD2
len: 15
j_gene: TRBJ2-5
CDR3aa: CASSPLGTSAETQYF
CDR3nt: TGTGCCAGCAGCCCCCTCGGGACTAGCGCAGAGACCCAGTACTTC

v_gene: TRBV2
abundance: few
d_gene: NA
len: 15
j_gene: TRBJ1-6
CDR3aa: CASSSTPGGSSPLHF
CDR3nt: TGTGCCAGCAGCTCTACCCCGGGTGGTAGTTCACCCCTCCACTTT

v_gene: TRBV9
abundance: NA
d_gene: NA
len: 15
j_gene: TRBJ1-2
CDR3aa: CASSVEVGAYYGYTF
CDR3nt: TGTGCCAGCAGCGTAGAAGTGGGGGCCTACTATGGCTACACCTTC

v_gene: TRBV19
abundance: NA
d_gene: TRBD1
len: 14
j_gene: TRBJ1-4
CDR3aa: CASRGTALNEKLFF
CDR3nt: TGTGCCAGTAGGGGGACAGCGCTTAATGAAAAACTGTTTTTT

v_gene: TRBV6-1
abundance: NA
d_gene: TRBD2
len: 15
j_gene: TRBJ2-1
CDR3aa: CASSEASGGANEQFF
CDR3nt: TGTGCCAGCAGTGAAGCTAGCGGGGGGGCCAATGAGCAGTTCTTC

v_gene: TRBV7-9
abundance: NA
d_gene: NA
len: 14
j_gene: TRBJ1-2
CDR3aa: CASSLGAGNYGYTF
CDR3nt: TGTGCCAGCAGCTTAGGGGCCGGAAACTATGGCTACACCTTC

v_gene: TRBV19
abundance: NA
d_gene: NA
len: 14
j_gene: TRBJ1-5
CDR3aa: CATNPPNSNQPQHF
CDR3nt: TGTGCCACTAACCCTCCCAATAGCAATCAGCCCCAGCATTTT

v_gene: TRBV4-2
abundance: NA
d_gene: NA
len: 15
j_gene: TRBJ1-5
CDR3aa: CASSQEGGYNQPQHF
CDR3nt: TGTGCCAGCAGCCAAGAGGGAGGGTACAATCAGCCCCAGCATTTT

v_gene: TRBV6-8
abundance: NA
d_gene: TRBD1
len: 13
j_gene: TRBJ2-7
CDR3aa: CACGRDRAYEQYF
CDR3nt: TGTGCCTGCGGGCGGGACAGGGCCTACGAGCAGTACTTC

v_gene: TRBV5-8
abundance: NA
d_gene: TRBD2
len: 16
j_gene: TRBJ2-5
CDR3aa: CASSLGNSGAQETQYF
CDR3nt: TGTGCCAGCAGCTTGGGTAATAGCGGGGCTCAAGAGACCCAGTACTTC

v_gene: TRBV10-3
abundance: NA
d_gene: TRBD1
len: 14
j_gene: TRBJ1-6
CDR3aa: CAIRVDRGNSPLHF
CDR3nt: TGTGCCATCAGAGTGGACAGGGGTAATTCACCCCTCCACTTT

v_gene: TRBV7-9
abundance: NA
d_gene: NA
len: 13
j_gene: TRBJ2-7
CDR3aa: CASSFHRVDEQYF
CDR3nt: TGTGCCAGCAGCTTCCACAGGGTGGACGAGCAGTACTTC

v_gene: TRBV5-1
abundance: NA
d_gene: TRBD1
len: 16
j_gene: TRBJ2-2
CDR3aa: CASSLDGTGYTGELFF
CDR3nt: TGCGCCAGCAGCTTGGATGGGACAGGGTACACCGGGGAGCTGTTTTTT

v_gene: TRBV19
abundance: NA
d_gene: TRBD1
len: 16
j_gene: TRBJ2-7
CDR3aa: CASSIGTGTAGYEQYF
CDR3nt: TGTGCCAGTAGTATCGGAACCGGGACAGCAGGCTACGAGCAGTACTTC

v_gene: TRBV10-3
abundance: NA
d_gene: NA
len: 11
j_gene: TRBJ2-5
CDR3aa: CATKEQETQYF
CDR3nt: TGTGCCACCAAGGAGCAAGAGACCCAGTACTTC

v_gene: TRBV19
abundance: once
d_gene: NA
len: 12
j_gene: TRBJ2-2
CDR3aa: CASSWATGELFF
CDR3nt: TGTGCCAGTAGTTGGGCAACCGGGGAGCTGTTTTTT

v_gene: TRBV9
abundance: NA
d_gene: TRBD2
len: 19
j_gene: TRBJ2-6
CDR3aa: CASSISGLAGVSGANVLTF
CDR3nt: TGTGCCAGCAGCATTAGTGGACTAGCGGGAGTATCGGGGGCCAACGTCCTGACTTTC

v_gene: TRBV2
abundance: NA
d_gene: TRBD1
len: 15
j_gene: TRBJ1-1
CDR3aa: CASTVVGTGGTEAFF
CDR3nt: TGTGCCAGCACCGTCGTGGGGACAGGGGGCACTGAAGCTTTCTTT

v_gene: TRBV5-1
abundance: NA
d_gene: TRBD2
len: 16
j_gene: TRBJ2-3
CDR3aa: CASSLEGSGMRDTQYF
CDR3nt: TGCGCCAGCAGCCTGGAGGGAAGCGGGATGAGAGATACGCAGTATTTT

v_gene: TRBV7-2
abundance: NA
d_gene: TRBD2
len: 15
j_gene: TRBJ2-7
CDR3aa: CASSLTAGVAYEQYF
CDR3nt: TGTGCCAGCAGCCTGACAGCGGGGGTTGCTTACGAGCAGTACTTC

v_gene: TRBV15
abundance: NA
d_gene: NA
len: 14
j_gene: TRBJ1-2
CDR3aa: CATSRDLGGDGYTF
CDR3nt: TGTGCCACCAGCAGAGATTTAGGAGGGGATGGCTACACCTTC

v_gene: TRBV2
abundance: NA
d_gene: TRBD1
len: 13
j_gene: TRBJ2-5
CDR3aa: CASSGTGLETQYF
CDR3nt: TGTGCCAGCAGTGGGACAGGGCTCGAGACCCAGTACTTC

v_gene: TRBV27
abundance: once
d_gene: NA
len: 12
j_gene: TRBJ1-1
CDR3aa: CATKTGNTEAFF
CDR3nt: TGTGCCACCAAGACGGGTAACACTGAAGCTTTCTTT

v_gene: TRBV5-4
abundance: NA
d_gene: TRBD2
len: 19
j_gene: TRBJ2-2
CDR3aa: CASSLGLAGAMTNTGELFF
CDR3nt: TGTGCCAGCAGCTTAGGACTAGCGGGTGCGATGACGAACACCGGGGAGCTGTTTTTT

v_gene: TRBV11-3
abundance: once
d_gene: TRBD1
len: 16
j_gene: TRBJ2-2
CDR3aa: CASSTKTGSRTGELFF
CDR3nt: TGTGCCAGCAGCACCAAGACAGGGTCGAGGACCGGGGAGCTGTTTTTT

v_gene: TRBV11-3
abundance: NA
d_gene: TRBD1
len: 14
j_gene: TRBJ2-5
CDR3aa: CASSLGRTGETQYF
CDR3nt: TGTGCCAGCAGCTTAGGCCGGACAGGGGAGACCCAGTACTTC

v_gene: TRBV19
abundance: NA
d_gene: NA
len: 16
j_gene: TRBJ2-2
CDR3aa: CASSVDRPTVTGELFF
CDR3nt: TGTGCCAGTAGTGTTGACAGGCCCACTGTCACCGGGGAGCTGTTTTTT

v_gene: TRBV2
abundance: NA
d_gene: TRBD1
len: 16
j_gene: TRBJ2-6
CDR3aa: CASSETGGSGANVLTF
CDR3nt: TGTGCCAGCAGTGAGACAGGGGGCTCTGGGGCCAACGTCCTGACTTTC

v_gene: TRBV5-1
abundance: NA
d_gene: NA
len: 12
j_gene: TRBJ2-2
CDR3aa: CASSLALGELFF
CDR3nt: TGCGCCAGCAGCTTGGCCCTCGGGGAGCTGTTTTTT

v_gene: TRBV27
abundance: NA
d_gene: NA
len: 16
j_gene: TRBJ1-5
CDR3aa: CASSPTQGTSNQPQHF
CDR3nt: TGTGCCAGCAGTCCTACACAGGGAACAAGCAATCAGCCCCAGCATTTT

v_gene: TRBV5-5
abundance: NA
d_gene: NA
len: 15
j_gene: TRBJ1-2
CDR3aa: CASSAGEGVYYGYTF
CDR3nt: TGTGCCAGCAGCGCTGGTGAGGGTGTATACTATGGCTACACCTTC

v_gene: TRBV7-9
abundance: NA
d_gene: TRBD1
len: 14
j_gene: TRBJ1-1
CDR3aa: CASSLGQGNTEAFF
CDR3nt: TGTGCCAGCAGCTTGGGACAGGGGAACACTGAAGCTTTCTTT

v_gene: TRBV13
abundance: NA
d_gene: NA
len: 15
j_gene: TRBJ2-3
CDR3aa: CASSLGLVGTDTQYF
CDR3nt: TGTGCCAGCAGCTTAGGACTAGTCGGCACAGATACGCAGTATTTT

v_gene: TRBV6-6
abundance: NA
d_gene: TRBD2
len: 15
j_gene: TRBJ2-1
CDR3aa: CASSYSRTSGGEQFF
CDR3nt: TGTGCCAGCAGTTACTCGAGAACAAGCGGGGGTGAGCAGTTCTTC

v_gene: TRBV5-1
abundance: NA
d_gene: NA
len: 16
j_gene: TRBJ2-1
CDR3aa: CASSLVSGVTYNEQFF
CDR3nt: TGCGCCAGCAGCTTGGTTTCAGGCGTCACCTACAATGAGCAGTTCTTC

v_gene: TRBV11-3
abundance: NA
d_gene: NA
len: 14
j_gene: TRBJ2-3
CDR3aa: CASSLGASTDTQYF
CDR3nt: TGTGCCAGCAGCTTAGGAGCTAGTACAGATACGCAGTATTTT

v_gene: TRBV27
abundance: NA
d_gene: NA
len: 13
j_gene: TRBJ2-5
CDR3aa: CASSSQGWETQYF
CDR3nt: TGTGCCAGCAGCTCCCAGGGTTGGGAGACCCAGTACTTC

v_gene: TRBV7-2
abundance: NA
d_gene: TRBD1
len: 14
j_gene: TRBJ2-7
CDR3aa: CASSSWGQIYEQYF
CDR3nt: TGTGCCAGCAGCTCATGGGGACAGATATACGAGCAGTACTTC

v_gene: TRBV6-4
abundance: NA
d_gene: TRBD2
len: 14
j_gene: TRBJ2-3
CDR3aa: CASSGGGATDTQYF
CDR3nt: TGTGCCAGCAGTGGCGGGGGGGCCACAGATACGCAGTATTTT

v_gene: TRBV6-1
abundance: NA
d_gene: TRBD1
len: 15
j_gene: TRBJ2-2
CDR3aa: CASIRDRVGSGELFF
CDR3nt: TGTGCCAGCATACGGGACAGGGTCGGTTCCGGGGAGCTGTTTTTT

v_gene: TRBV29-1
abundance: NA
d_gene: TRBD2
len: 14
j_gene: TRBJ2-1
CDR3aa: CSVEKRTSIHEQFF
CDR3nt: TGCAGCGTTGAAAAAAGGACTAGTATCCATGAGCAGTTCTTC

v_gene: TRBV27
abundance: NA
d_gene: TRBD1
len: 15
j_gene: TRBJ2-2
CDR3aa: CASSLRTGSTGELFF
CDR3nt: TGTGCCAGCAGTTTAAGGACAGGGAGTACCGGGGAGCTGTTTTTT

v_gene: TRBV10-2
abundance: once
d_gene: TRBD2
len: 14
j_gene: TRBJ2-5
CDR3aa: CASSENREGETQYF
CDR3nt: TGCGCCAGCAGTGAGAACCGGGAGGGAGAGACCCAGTACTTC